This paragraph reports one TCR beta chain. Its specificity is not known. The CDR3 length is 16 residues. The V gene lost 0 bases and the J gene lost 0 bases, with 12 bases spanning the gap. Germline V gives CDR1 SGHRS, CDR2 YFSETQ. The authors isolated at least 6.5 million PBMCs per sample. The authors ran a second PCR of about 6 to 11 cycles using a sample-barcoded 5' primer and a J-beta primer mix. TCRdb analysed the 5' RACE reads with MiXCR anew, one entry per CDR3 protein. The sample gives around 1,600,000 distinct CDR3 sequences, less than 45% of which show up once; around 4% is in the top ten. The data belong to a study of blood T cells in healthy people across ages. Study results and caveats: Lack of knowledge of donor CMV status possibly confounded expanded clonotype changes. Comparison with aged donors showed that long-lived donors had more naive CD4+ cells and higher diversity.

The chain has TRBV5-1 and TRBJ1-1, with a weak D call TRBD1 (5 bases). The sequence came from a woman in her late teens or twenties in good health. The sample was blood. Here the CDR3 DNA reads TGCGCCAGCAGCTTGGTGGGGCCCGAGATGAACACTGAAGCTTTCTTT. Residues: CASSLVGPEMNTEAFF.